This TCR beta chain was sequenced for a study of long-term antiretroviral therapy in people with HIV. About this clone itself: The antigen is unknown.

Runs used v3.0 of the immunoSEQ assay and were done at survey level. TCRdb keeps only in-frame clones here, not all; method: immunoSEQ multiplex PCR. Among roughly 15,000 clones listed, less than 95% were seen once. The germline CDR1 and CDR2 sequences are LGHNT and FRNRAP. Trimming took off 5 bases at V and 4 bases at J, with 15 bases between the two ends. This CDR3 spans 15 amino acids. Overall study findings and caveats: Clonotypes expanded prior to ART showed repertoire dominance at all sampled time points. ART-treated samples gained diversity yet remained below transplant donor controls. Blood obtained between about 2004 and 2017 may reflect older ART regimens.

The sample in question was unsorted PBMCs, obtained around 6.5 years after starting antiretroviral therapy. The TCR was taken from a woman in her fifties or sixties with HIV. The V call is TRBV12-5, the J call TRBJ2-4; D is possibly TRBD1 (5 bases). CDR3 sequence reads: CASGDRTNLKNIQYF. The CDR3, as DNA: TGTGCTAGTGGTGACCGGACAAACCTAAAAAACATTCAGTACTTC. The full variable domain, rest sourced from reference TRBV12-5 and TRBJ2-4, is DARVTQTPRHKVTEMGQEVTMRCQPILGHNTVFWYRQTMMQGLELLAYFRNRAPLDDSGMPKDRFSAEMPDATLATLKIQPSEPRDSAVYFCASGDRTNLKNIQYFGAGTRLSVL.